Listed below are T cell receptor beta chains from one sample, sequenced in a study of shared clonotypes between healthy human individuals. Profiled with immunoSEQ multiplex PCR; TCRdb holds only in-frame clones, not every one. The sample includes some 2.1 million clones, roughly 93% of them seen just once. The sample taken for sequencing was naive CD8+ T cells from PBMCs. These TCRs come from a man between 18 and 29 years old in good health. Some clones in this sample may be carry-over from other donors' samples. Both conserved end residues are part of each CDR3. D genes are given only for firm matches. The size of a clone is reported for some rows only, either as once, few or many, or as a class for expanded clones.

V gene: TRBV9
J gene: TRBJ2-5
D gene: -
clone size: -
CDR3 DNA: TGTGCCAGCAGCGTCCTAGGGGGTCTCGAGACCCAGTACTTC
CDR3 protein: CASSVLGGLETQYF

V gene: TRBV9
J gene: TRBJ1-2
D gene: -
clone size: -
CDR3 DNA: TGTGCCAGCAGCGCGGGACCTCTCGTCTATGGCTACACCTTC
CDR3 protein: CASSAGPLVYGYTF

V gene: TRBV29-1
J gene: TRBJ2-1
D gene: TRBD2
clone size: -
CDR3 DNA: TGCAGCTTTTCGGGAGGCCAGGGCTACAATGAGCAGTTCTTC
CDR3 protein: CSFSGGQGYNEQFF

V gene: TRBV27
J gene: TRBJ1-1
D gene: -
clone size: -
CDR3 DNA: TGTGCCAGCAGTTTAAGTTACCAGGGGGAAGCTTTCTTT
CDR3 protein: CASSLSYQGEAFF

V gene: TRBV7-9
J gene: TRBJ2-1
D gene: -
clone size: -
CDR3 DNA: TGTGCCAGCAGCACCGACTCCAAGGGCGCCTACAATGAGCAGTTCTTC
CDR3 protein: CASSTDSKGAYNEQFF

V gene: TRBV27
J gene: TRBJ2-4
D gene: TRBD2
clone size: -
CDR3 DNA: TGTGCCAGCAGTAGGAGCCGCGGGGGGACCAAAAACATTCAGTACTTC
CDR3 protein: CASSRSRGGTKNIQYF

V gene: TRBV27
J gene: TRBJ2-7
D gene: -
clone size: once
CDR3 DNA: TGTGCCAGCAGTTTATCGTGGGTGGGGGCGTACGAGCAGTACTTC
CDR3 protein: CASSLSWVGAYEQYF

V gene: TRBV21-1
J gene: TRBJ2-3
D gene: -
clone size: -
CDR3 DNA: TGTGCCAGCAGCAAAGCGCACTGGACAGGGGGCACAGATACGCAGTATTTT
CDR3 protein: CASSKAHWTGGTDTQYF

V gene: TRBV28
J gene: TRBJ1-2
D gene: TRBD1
clone size: -
CDR3 DNA: TGTGCCAGCAGCGGAGGGACAGTGGACTATGGCTACACCTTC
CDR3 protein: CASSGGTVDYGYTF

V gene: TRBV9
J gene: TRBJ2-2
D gene: TRBD1
clone size: -
CDR3 DNA: TGTGCCAGCAGAGAGGGACAGGGTGACACCGGGGAGCTGTTTTTT
CDR3 protein: CASREGQGDTGELFF

V gene: TRBV28
J gene: TRBJ1-3
D gene: -
clone size: -
CDR3 DNA: TGTGCCAGCAGTTTCAGGCTCTCTGGAAACACCATATATTTT
CDR3 protein: CASSFRLSGNTIYF

V gene: TRBV27
J gene: TRBJ2-3
D gene: -
clone size: -
CDR3 DNA: TGTGCCAGCAGTTTAATCGGGACAACCTACACAGATACGCAGTATTTT
CDR3 protein: CASSLIGTTYTDTQYF

V gene: TRBV30
J gene: TRBJ1-2
D gene: -
clone size: -
CDR3 DNA: TGTGCCTGGAGTCTGACATTAAACCATGGCTACACCTTC
CDR3 protein: CAWSLTLNHGYTF

V gene: TRBV7-9
J gene: TRBJ2-1
D gene: TRBD2
clone size: -
CDR3 DNA: TGTGCCAGCAGCTTCTTAGCGGGAAAGAACAATGAGCAGTTCTTC
CDR3 protein: CASSFLAGKNNEQFF

V gene: TRBV19
J gene: TRBJ2-7
D gene: -
clone size: -
CDR3 DNA: TGTGCCAGTAGTATGTACCCCCAGGACGAGCAGTACTTC
CDR3 protein: CASSMYPQDEQYF

V gene: TRBV7-2
J gene: TRBJ2-1
D gene: -
clone size: -
CDR3 DNA: TGTGCCAGCAGCTTAGCCCCCGGTTTTGAGCAGTTCTTC
CDR3 protein: CASSLAPGFEQFF

V gene: TRBV18
J gene: TRBJ2-5
D gene: TRBD2
clone size: -
CDR3 DNA: TGTGCCAGCTCACCAGGAGCTAGCGGGAGGGGCGAGGAGACCCAGTACTTC
CDR3 protein: CASSPGASGRGEETQYF

V gene: TRBV7-8
J gene: TRBJ2-7
D gene: TRBD2
clone size: -
CDR3 DNA: TGTGCCAGCAGCAGGGGACTAGCGGGAGTAGAAGGTTACGAGCAGTACTTC
CDR3 protein: CASSRGLAGVEGYEQYF

V gene: TRBV13
J gene: TRBJ2-2
D gene: -
clone size: -
CDR3 DNA: TGTGCCAGCAGCTTAGGTGGGAGTGGTCCCGGGGAGCTGTTTTTT
CDR3 protein: CASSLGGSGPGELFF

V gene: TRBV27
J gene: TRBJ2-3
D gene: -
clone size: -
CDR3 DNA: TGTGCCAGCAGTTTATCGAGCACTAGGGGGGTGGCAGATACGCAGTATTTT
CDR3 protein: CASSLSSTRGVADTQYF

V gene: TRBV19
J gene: TRBJ1-2
D gene: TRBD1
clone size: -
CDR3 DNA: TGTGCCAGTAGTAGACGGACAGGATACTATGGCTACACCTTC
CDR3 protein: CASSRRTGYYGYTF

V gene: TRBV7-9
J gene: TRBJ2-7
D gene: -
clone size: -
CDR3 DNA: TGTGCCAGCAGCATAGGGGTCTCCGAGCAGTACTTC
CDR3 protein: CASSIGVSEQYF

V gene: TRBV19
J gene: TRBJ2-1
D gene: -
clone size: -
CDR3 DNA: TGTGCCAGTAGTATTGGACTAAACTACAATGAGCAGTTCTTC
CDR3 protein: CASSIGLNYNEQFF

V gene: TRBV29-1
J gene: TRBJ2-1
D gene: -
clone size: -
CDR3 DNA: TGCAGCGTTGAAGGACCCCCCTCGGGGACTTACAATGAGCAGTTCTTC
CDR3 protein: CSVEGPPSGTYNEQFF

V gene: TRBV4-1
J gene: TRBJ2-4
D gene: -
clone size: -
CDR3 DNA: TGCGCCAGCATCTTGCAGAGATCGTACCAAAACATTCAGTACTTC
CDR3 protein: CASILQRSYQNIQYF

V gene: TRBV27
J gene: TRBJ2-5
D gene: -
clone size: -
CDR3 DNA: TGTGCCAGCAGTTTAGGTCGGCAAGAGACCCAGTACTTC
CDR3 protein: CASSLGRQETQYF

V gene: TRBV28
J gene: TRBJ2-7
D gene: -
clone size: -
CDR3 DNA: TGTGCCAGCAGCTTCACTTACTCCTACGAGCAGTACTTC
CDR3 protein: CASSFTYSYEQYF

V gene: TRBV25-1
J gene: TRBJ2-1
D gene: -
clone size: -
CDR3 DNA: TGTGCCAGCAGTGTGGGGACCCAGGGGCAGTTCTTC
CDR3 protein: CASSVGTQGQFF

V gene: TRBV27
J gene: TRBJ1-5
D gene: -
clone size: -
CDR3 DNA: TGTGCCAGCAGTTGGGGAGGAGGGCATCAGCCCCAGCATTTT
CDR3 protein: CASSWGGGHQPQHF

V gene: TRBV11-2
J gene: TRBJ2-2
D gene: TRBD2
clone size: -
CDR3 DNA: TGTGCCAGCAGCCCCCGGACTAGCGGGAGCGTCGGGGAGCTGTTTTTT
CDR3 protein: CASSPRTSGSVGELFF

V gene: TRBV29-1
J gene: TRBJ1-2
D gene: -
clone size: -
CDR3 DNA: TGCAGCGTTTATGCAGGGAACTATGGCTACACCTTC
CDR3 protein: CSVYAGNYGYTF

V gene: TRBV28
J gene: TRBJ2-1
D gene: -
clone size: -
CDR3 DNA: TGTGCCAGCAGTTCATCAGGTGCTGAGCAGTTCTTC
CDR3 protein: CASSSSGAEQFF

V gene: TRBV27
J gene: TRBJ1-5
D gene: -
clone size: once
CDR3 DNA: TGTGCCAGCAGTTTGATCGGGGCCGATCAGCCCCAGCATTTT
CDR3 protein: CASSLIGADQPQHF

V gene: TRBV27
J gene: TRBJ2-6
D gene: -
clone size: -
CDR3 DNA: TGTGCCAGCAGTTCCATACAGGTCTCTGGGGCCAACGTCCTGACTTTC
CDR3 protein: CASSSIQVSGANVLTF

V gene: TRBV7-9
J gene: TRBJ2-7
D gene: -
clone size: -
CDR3 DNA: TGTGCCAGCAGCTCTAGGCTCGCCTACGAGCAGTACTTC
CDR3 protein: CASSSRLAYEQYF

V gene: TRBV28
J gene: TRBJ1-2
D gene: -
clone size: -
CDR3 DNA: TGTGCCAGCAGCCGCCCAATCGACAGTATCTATGGCTACACCTTC
CDR3 protein: CASSRPIDSIYGYTF

V gene: TRBV11-1
J gene: TRBJ1-5
D gene: -
clone size: -
CDR3 DNA: TGTGCCAGCAGCCCTAGCGGACAGAATCAGCCCCAGCATTTT
CDR3 protein: CASSPSGQNQPQHF

V gene: TRBV9
J gene: TRBJ1-2
D gene: -
clone size: once
CDR3 DNA: TGTGTCAGCAGCGTAGGGGCAGGGCCAACGGGGTATGGCTACACCTTC
CDR3 protein: CVSSVGAGPTGYGYTF

V gene: TRBV28
J gene: TRBJ2-1
D gene: TRBD2
clone size: -
CDR3 DNA: TGTGCCAGCAGTCCCCGACTAGCGGGACCCTACAATGAGCAGTTCTTC
CDR3 protein: CASSPRLAGPYNEQFF

V gene: TRBV10-3
J gene: TRBJ2-3
D gene: TRBD2
clone size: -
CDR3 DNA: TGTGCCATCAGCGGACTAGCGGCTAGCACAGATACGCAGTATTTT
CDR3 protein: CAISGLAASTDTQYF

V gene: TRBV27
J gene: TRBJ2-6
D gene: -
clone size: -
CDR3 DNA: TGTGCCAGCAGTAGTTTCCCCCCCTCCATAGCTGGGGCCAACGTCCTGACTTTC
CDR3 protein: CASSSFPPSIAGANVLTF